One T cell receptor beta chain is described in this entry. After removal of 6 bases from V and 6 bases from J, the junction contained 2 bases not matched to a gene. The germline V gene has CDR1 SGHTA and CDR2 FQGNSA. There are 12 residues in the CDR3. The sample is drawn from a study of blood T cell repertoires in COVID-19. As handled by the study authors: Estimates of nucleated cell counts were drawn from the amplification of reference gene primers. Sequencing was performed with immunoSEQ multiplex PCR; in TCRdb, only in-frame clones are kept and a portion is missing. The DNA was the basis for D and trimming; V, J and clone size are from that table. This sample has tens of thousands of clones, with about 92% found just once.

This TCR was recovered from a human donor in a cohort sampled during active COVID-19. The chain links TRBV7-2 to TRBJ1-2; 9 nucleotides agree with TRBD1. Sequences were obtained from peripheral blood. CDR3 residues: CASRDRGDGYTF. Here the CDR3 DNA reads TGTGCCAGCAGAGACAGGGGGGATGGCTACACCTTC.